These T cell receptor beta chains were read from a single sample in a study of persistence of HIV-infected CD4 T cells. These TCRs' antigens remain unknown. Clones were sequenced by immunoSEQ multiplex PCR, and TCRdb holds only the in-frame ones, with some missing. Of about 40,000 clones listed, about 80% were seen once; the top ten hold more than 13%. The source was CD4+ T cells sorted from PBMCs after 18-hour stimulation, collected from a patient who received antiretroviral therapy. All receptors derive from an adult man with HIV who was CMV-seropositive. Both conserved end residues are part of each CDR3. The D gene is left open where the match is weak. Some rows mark clone size as missing; the rest say once, few, many or name a class of expanded clone.

D gene	V gene	clone size	J gene	CDR3 DNA	CDR3 protein
-	TRBV5-4	many	TRBJ2-6	TGTGCCAGCAGCTCCCGCGCCACCGCTTACGGCTCTGGGGCCAACGTCCTGACTTTC	CASSSRATAYGSGANVLTF
-	TRBV7-9	-	TRBJ2-7	TGTGCCAGCAGCTTAGCGGCAGGGGAATCTTCTAACTCCTACGAGCAGTACTTC	CASSLAAGESSNSYEQYF
TRBD2	TRBV14	-	TRBJ2-1	TGTGCCAGCAGCCAAGAGTACGGGAGGGCCTTTGAGCAGTTCTTC	CASSQEYGRAFEQFF
-	TRBV4-1	-	TRBJ2-7	TGCGCCAGCAGCCAAAACCGGGACTCCTCCTACGAGCAGTACTTC	CASSQNRDSSYEQYF
-	TRBV5-1	-	TRBJ2-7	TGCGCCAGCAGCTTTAGGCCAAACTCCTACGAGCAGTACTTC	CASSFRPNSYEQYF
-	TRBV7-8	-	TRBJ1-1	TGTGCCAGCAGCCAACCTATGGGGGGACTTCGCGAAGCTTTCTTT	CASSQPMGGLREAFF
-	TRBV2	once	TRBJ2-7	TGTGCCAGCAGGGCCTGGGGGTCCTCCTACGAGCAGTACTTC	CASRAWGSSYEQYF
TRBD1	TRBV6-5	-	TRBJ2-1	TGTGCCAGCAGCCTCGGACAGGGGAAAGATGAGCAGTTCTTC	CASSLGQGKDEQFF
-	TRBV14	-	TRBJ1-1	TGTGCCAGCAGCCGCTACACTGAAGCTTTCTTT	CASSRYTEAFF
-	TRBV18	-	TRBJ1-6	TGTGCCAGCTCACCGAGCGGACAGAATAATTCACCCCTCCACTTT	CASSPSGQNNSPLHF
TRBD1	TRBV7-9	few	TRBJ1-5	TGTGCCAGCAGCCGTACAGGGGTAGGCAATCAGCCCCAGCATTTT	CASSRTGVGNQPQHF
TRBD1	TRBV15	-	TRBJ1-1	TGTGCCACCAGCAGCCCCGGACAGGGAGTGTTGTTTTTGGCTGAAGCTTTCTTT	CATSSPGQGVLFLAEAFF
TRBD1	TRBV3-1/TRBV3-2	-	TRBJ1-2	TGTGCCAGCTGGCGAGGGGGCGGCTACACCTTC	CASWRGGGYTF
-	TRBV5-1	-	TRBJ1-5	TGCGCCAGCAGCCTGGAGGGGGGGCAGCCCCAGCATTTT	CASSLEGGQPQHF
-	TRBV9	-	TRBJ1-3	TGTGCCAGCAGTCCTACAGGGACGGACGGAAACACCATATATTTT	CASSPTGTDGNTIYF
-	TRBV9	-	TRBJ2-1	TGTGCCAGCAGCCCGGAAGCCTACAATGAGCAGTTCTTC	CASSPEAYNEQFF
TRBD1	TRBV7-9	few	TRBJ1-2	TGTGCCAGCAGCTTAAGCCCGGGACAGGGTTTTTATGGCTACACCTTC	CASSLSPGQGFYGYTF
TRBD2	TRBV5-4	-	TRBJ2-4	TGTGCCAGCAGCTTGTTGGGGGAGGGCCAGTTTGCCAAAAACATTCAGTACTTC	CASSLLGEGQFAKNIQYF
TRBD1	TRBV3-1/TRBV3-2	few	TRBJ1-1	TGTGCCAGCACCCCAAAGGACAGGGAGGGCACTGAAGCTTTCTTT	CASTPKDREGTEAFF
-	TRBV7-2	-	TRBJ2-5	TGTGCCAGCAGCTTGTTTCCCCAAGAGACCCAGTACTTC	CASSLFPQETQYF
TRBD2	TRBV4-1	-	TRBJ2-1	TGCGCCAGCAGTCCTAGCGGAGACCCCTACAATGAGCAGTTCTTC	CASSPSGDPYNEQFF
-	TRBV12-3/TRBV12-4	few	TRBJ1-2	TGTGCCAGCAGTCCCCACTATAGGGGCTACACCTTC	CASSPHYRGYTF
-	TRBV5-8	once	TRBJ1-5	TGTGCCAGCAGCTTGGCTGGGTACCCCGGCCAGCCCCAGCATTTT	CASSLAGYPGQPQHF
-	TRBV5-1	-	TRBJ1-1	TGCGCCAGCAGCTTGCGGAGTAACACTGAAGCTTTCTTT	CASSLRSNTEAFF
-	TRBV7-2	-	TRBJ1-2	TGTGCCAGCAGCGGACAGCGGCTTTATGGCTACACCTTC	CASSGQRLYGYTF